Following are 23 T cell receptor beta chains from one sample sequenced in a study of T cell responses to AZD1222 COVID-19 vaccine listed by TCRdb under 2021. The method behind the library was the immunoSEQ multiplex PCR assay. The table comes from immuneACCESS by way of TCRdb, which keeps in-frame sequences with V and J called. Part of the clones is missing from these tables; in studies checked, under half for an unresolved V gene and the rest for unknown reasons. The sample profile shows about 140,000 clones; about 89% of them were found once. The ten largest make up roughly 7.6% of the sample. In light of the paper, this sample's time point label describes: about 28 days (+/-7) after the second vaccine dose. The treatment or condition label for this specimen denotes: meningococcal conjugate vaccine given as trial control. The sample was peripheral blood, taken 28 days after the second dose of the MenACWY control vaccine. These receptors were taken from an adult who received the MenACWY meningococcal vaccine as a control.

The chain has TRBV18 and TRBJ2-7, with D perhaps TRBD1 (6 bases). In germline, CDR1 is KGHSH, CDR2 LQKENI. Trimming removed 1 base from V and 0 bases from J, with 7 bases in between. This CDR3 is 14 amino acids long. The CDR3 protein is CASSPLDSSYEQYF. The CDR3 DNA is TGTGCCAGCTCACCACTGGACAGCTCCTACGAGCAGTACTTC.

CDR3 sequence reads: CASSPGWTNEKLFF. In DNA, the CDR3 is TGTGCCAGCAGTCCCGGGTGGACTAATGAAAAACTGTTTTTT. The chain uses TRBV6-5 and TRBJ1-4, with no clear D. Per the germline V gene, CDR1 is MNHEY and CDR2 is SVGAGI. The CDR3 extends over 14 amino acids. V was pared by 5 bases and J by 2 bases, with 9 bases between.

The chain is built from TRBV7-9 and TRBJ1-2; the D gene is possibly TRBD1 (6 bases). Trimming removed 1 base at V and 8 bases at J, with 8 bases between. The CDR3 covers 12 residues. The germline gives CDR1 SEHNR, CDR2 FQNEAQ (reference sequence). For the CDR3, the DNA is TGTGCCAGCAGCTTAGACAGGGCAGGCTACACCTTC. Protein: CASSLDRAGYTF. Based on the CDR3 plus reference TRBV7-9 and TRBJ1-2, the full variable domain is DTGVSQNPRHKITKRGQNVTFRCDPISEHNRLYWYRQTLGQGPEFLTYFQNEAQLEKSRLLSDRFSAERPKGSFSTLEIQRTEQGDSAMYLCASSLDRAGYTFGSGTRLTVV.

The chain is built from TRBV24-1 and TRBJ2-7; no definite D call. With 1 base removed from V and 2 bases from J, the gap between germline ends came to 8 bases. Per the germline V gene, CDR1 is KGHDR and CDR2 is SFDVKD. The length of the CDR3 is 14 residues. In DNA form, the CDR3 reads TGTGCCACCAGTGATTTTAACTCTCCCTACGAGCAGTACTTC. Protein: CATSDFNSPYEQYF.

The J gene is TRBJ2-7, the V gene TRBV4-3, with D unresolved. CDR3 length equals 15 residues. The V end was cut by 3 bases, the J end by 5 bases, with 17 bases between. The germline gives CDR1 LGHNA, CDR2 YSLEER. The CDR3 coding sequence is TGCGCCAGCAGCCAGAACGTAAAGGGATTTCACGAGCAGTACTTC. This sequence encodes CASSQNVKGFHEQYF.

The chain joins TRBV12-5 to TRBJ1-2, with D maybe TRBD1 (5 bases). The V end lost 5 bases, the J end lost 7 bases, and 20 bases lay between the germline ends. Per the germline V gene, CDR1 is LGHNT and CDR2 is FRNRAP. The CDR3 sequence is 15 residues long. In nucleotides, the CDR3 is TGTGCTAGTGGTCTGGGGGTCGCGGGGGTCGGTGGCTACACCTTC. Translating it yields CASGLGVAGVGGYTF.

V and J are TRBV29-1 and TRBJ1-1; tentatively, D is TRBD1 (6 bases). The CDR3 consists of 16 residues. The germline gives CDR1 SQVTM, CDR2 ANQGSEA. V was trimmed by 4 bases and J by 0 bases, leaving 18 bases between them. In DNA form, the CDR3 reads TGCAGCGTTGGCGGGGTATTGGGGGCCATGAACACTGAAGCTTTCTTT. As protein: CSVGGVLGAMNTEAFF.

The CDR3 is CSVTGTGGSGNTIYF. CDR3 DNA: TGCAGCGTGACCGGGACAGGGGGTTCTGGAAACACCATATATTTT. The chain uses TRBV29-1 and TRBJ1-3, with TRBD1 matching 11 bases. The J segment lost 1 base and the V segment lost 6 bases, leaving 5 bases of the junction unmatched. Germline V gene lookup returns CDR1 SQVTM and CDR2 ANQGSEA. This CDR3 is 15 amino acids long.

The rearrangement joins TRBV10-1 to TRBJ1-1; 7 nucleotides match TRBD1. The CDR3 covers 13 residues. V was pared by 10 bases and J by 5 bases, with 10 bases of the junction left unmatched. Germline lookup yields CDR1 WNHNN and CDR2 SYGVQD (reference sequence). The CDR3 sequence is CANPGRGYTEAFF. The CDR3 bases are TGCGCCAACCCGGGCAGGGGGTATACTGAAGCTTTCTTT.

The V and J genes are TRBV5-8 and TRBJ2-1; D is possibly TRBD1 or TRBD2 (5 bases each). The V and J ends lost 2 bases and 9 bases respectively, with 18 bases between them. This CDR3 region has 15 residues. Germline CDR1 reads SGHTS; CDR2 reads YDEGEE. The CDR3 coding sequence is TGTGCCAGCAGCTTTGAGGGGAGCGCGGTGGGTGAGCAGTTCTTC. It specifies CASSFEGSAVGEQFF.

The chain is built from TRBV5-6 and TRBJ1-1; 8 bases line up with TRBD1. The junction had 4 bases not matched to a gene; V was cut back by 3 bases and J by 3 bases. Germline CDR1 and CDR2: SGHDT and YYEEEE. This CDR3 comprises 14 residues. CDR3 coding DNA: TGTGCCAGCAGCTGGACAGGGAAGTACACTGAAGCTTTCTTT. It yields the protein CASSWTGKYTEAFF. Combining the CDR3 with reference TRBV5-6 and TRBJ1-1 gives the whole variable domain DAGVTQSPTHLIKTRGQQVTLRCSPKSGHDTVSWYQQALGQGPQFIFQYYEEEERQRGNFPDRFSGHQFPNYSSELNVNALLLGDSALYLCASSWTGKYTEAFFGQGTRLTVV.

The CDR3 nucleotides read TGCGCCAGCAGTGACCCGCCCCGGTCTGAGGCTGACAGGGGTATCGGGGATTTGATCCCCCAGCATTTT. Translated: CASSDPPRSEADRGIGDLIPQHF. The rearrangement links TRBV10-1 to TRBJ1-5; 8 nucleotides line up with TRBD1. This CDR3 is built from 23 residues. Germline trimming cut 3 bases from V and 10 bases from J; bases unmatched to any gene: 35. Germline loops: CDR1 WNHNN, CDR2 SYGVQD (reference sequence).

This chain links TRBV5-1 with TRBJ1-1; no clear D. V dropped 0 bases and J dropped 0 bases, with 6 bases sitting between them. This CDR3 has 14 residues. Germline lookup yields CDR1 SGHRS and CDR2 YFSETQ. The CDR3 coding sequence is TGCGCCAGCAGCTTGGGGCCAGTGAACACTGAAGCTTTCTTT. It is translated as CASSLGPVNTEAFF.

CDR3: CASRDSRGSDTQYF. CDR3 DNA: TGTGCCAGCCGGGACAGCCGGGGATCGGATACGCAGTATTTT. V and J are TRBV11-1 and TRBJ2-3, with TRBD1 matching over 7 bases. The CDR3 has 14 residues. With V trimmed by 8 bases and J by 6 bases, 11 bases remained unmatched. Per the germline V gene, CDR1 is SGHAT and CDR2 is FQDESV (reference sequence).

The chain links TRBV4-3 to TRBJ1-6, with D perhaps matching TRBD1 (6 bases). CDR1 and CDR2 from the germline V gene are LGHNA and YSLEER. The CDR3 runs to 16 residues. V was cut by 2 bases and J by 4 bases, with 12 bases left in between. The CDR3 DNA is TGCGCCAGCAGCCAATCCGGGACATCTTATAATTCACCCCTCCACTTT. It translates to CASSQSGTSYNSPLHF.

This clone appeared a single time. This chain connects TRBV6-5 to TRBJ1-6, with a weak D call TRBD1 (6 bases). The CDR3 is 13 amino acids. Trimming pared 6 bases from V and 7 bases from J, leaving 10 bases between. Per the germline V gene, CDR1 is MNHEY and CDR2 is SVGAGI. This CDR3 is CASRTTGNSPLHF. The CDR3 bases are TGTGCCAGCAGGACAACAGGGAATTCACCCCTCCACTTT.

The chain recombines TRBV9 with TRBJ2-3; 9 nucleotides align to TRBD2. CDR3 length: 16 amino acids. Per the germline V gene, CDR1 is SGDLS and CDR2 is YYNGEE. V lost 0 bases, J lost 3 bases, and 5 bases stayed unmatched. The DNA of the CDR3 is TGTGCCAGCAGCGTAGTGGATAGCGGGAGAACAGATACGCAGTATTTT. Translated: CASSVVDSGRTDTQYF. Drawing the rest from reference TRBV9 and TRBJ2-3, the complete variable domain is DSGVTQTPKHLITATGQRVTLRCSPRSGDLSVYWYQQSLDQGLQFLIQYYNGEERAKGNILERFSAQQFPDLHSELNLSSLELGDSALYFCASSVVDSGRTDTQYFGPGTRLTVL.

This chain links TRBV20-1 with TRBJ1-2, with D possibly matching TRBD1 (6 bases). V lost 3 bases and J lost 7, with 15 bases in between. Germline loops: CDR1 DFQATT, CDR2 SNEGSKA (reference sequence). The CDR3 extends over 13 amino acids. CDR3: CSASEGGAGGYTF. The CDR3 bases are TGCAGTGCTAGTGAGGGGGGCGCCGGTGGCTACACCTTC.

The chain uses TRBV7-2 and TRBJ2-1; a weak D match, TRBD2 (7 bases). Germline CDR1 SGHTA, CDR2 FQGNSA. The CDR3 runs 14 residues. V was shortened by 5 bases and J by 6 bases, with 14 bases between the two germline ends. CDR3 sequence reads: CASSPQGGLNEQFF. The DNA of the CDR3 is TGTGCCAGCAGCCCACAGGGAGGGCTCAATGAGCAGTTCTTC.

The CDR3: CASRDRGNEQFF. CDR3 coding DNA: TGTGCCAGCAGGGACAGGGGTAATGAGCAGTTCTTC. The chain has TRBV27 and TRBJ2-1; TRBD1 matches 9 bases. V lost 6 bases, J lost 7 bases, and 1 base stayed unmatched. The CDR3 runs 12 residues. The germline gives CDR1 MNHEY, CDR2 SMNVEV (reference sequence).

V is TRBV6-6 and J is TRBJ1-2; D not resolved. Germline V gives CDR1 MNHNY, CDR2 SVGAGI (reference sequence). There are 13 residues in the CDR3. V lost 7 bases to trimming and J lost 5 bases, with 14 bases between them. The DNA for the CDR3 is TGTGCCAGCAATATGGGCCACAATTATGGCTACACCTTC. Its protein is CASNMGHNYGYTF.

The chain employs TRBV28 and TRBJ1-1; 7 positions agree with TRBD1. CDR1 MDHEN and CDR2 SYDVKM come from the germline V gene. CDR3 length equals 14 residues. The junction had 5 bases not matched to a gene; V was cut back by 6 bases and J by 1 base. The CDR3 sequence is CASRPGQRNTEAFF. As DNA, the CDR3 is TGTGCCAGCAGACCGGGACAGAGGAACACTGAAGCTTTCTTT.

This sequence joins TRBV28 and TRBJ2-1; tentatively, D is TRBD1 (5 bases). The germline gives CDR1 MDHEN, CDR2 SYDVKM. V gave up 3 bases and J gave up 6 bases, with 15 bases separating them. This CDR3 contains 15 residues. The CDR3 reads CASSFRAGYVNEQFF. CDR3 nucleotide sequence: TGTGCCAGCAGTTTCAGGGCAGGGTACGTCAATGAGCAGTTCTTC.